Each of the 21 T cell receptor beta chains below was sequenced from the same sample in a study of PD-1 blockade in classical Hodgkin lymphoma. TCRdb's copy holds only in-frame clones and misses some; the assay was immunoSEQ multiplex PCR. Among tens of thousands of clones listed, roughly 88% were seen once. Time point: cycle 4 day 1 (C4D1), after less than 7 weeks of nivolumab. Each of the patients experienced relapse following autologous stem cell transplantation, and their brentuximab vedotin exposure differed. Sample: peripheral blood mononuclear cells (PBMCs), taken before the fourth cycle of nivolumab. The receptors come from a human donor with classical Hodgkin lymphoma.

The chain recombines TRBV14 with TRBJ1-2; D is unresolved. V was cut by 0 bases and J by 3 bases, with 8 bases left in between. The CDR3 has 14 residues. Germline assignment: CDR1 SGHDN and CDR2 FVKESK. DNA of the CDR3: TGTGCCAGCAGCCAAGATATGGGCGACTATGGCTACACCTTC. Protein: CASSQDMGDYGYTF.

This clone was detected only once. The chain links TRBV19 to TRBJ1-5; D call uncertain. Germline CDR1 is LNHDA and CDR2 is SQIVND (reference sequence). The CDR3 spans 14 residues. The ends were cut back, 5 bases at V and 11 bases at J, with 19 bases in the middle. CDR3 sequence: CASSSTYSPPTQHF. In nucleotides, the CDR3 is TGTGCCAGTAGTTCGACATACTCTCCCCCGACCCAGCATTTT. Full variable domain (missing parts from reference TRBV19 and TRBJ1-5): DGGITQSPKYLFRKEGQNVTLSCEQNLNHDAMYWYRQDPGQGLRLIYYSQIVNDFQKGDIAEGYSVSREKKESFPLTVTSAQKNPTAFYLCASSSTYSPPTQHFGDGTRLSIL.

The chain employs TRBV10-2 and TRBJ1-6; tentatively, D is TRBD1 (6 bases). V was pared by 6 bases and J by 4 bases, with 19 bases between. Germline CDR1 reads WSHSY; CDR2 reads SAAADI. The CDR3 spans 17 residues. The CDR3 DNA reads as TGCGCCAGCAGCTGGATACAAGGACAGTATTATAATTCACCCCTCCACTTT. This gives the protein CASSWIQGQYYNSPLHF.

The CDR3 spells CASSRRASGSPEQYF. As DNA, the CDR3 is TGTGCCAGCAGTCGCAGGGCTAGCGGGAGCCCCGAGCAGTACTTC. The chain uses TRBV28 and TRBJ2-7; 10 bases line up with TRBD2. Germline CDR1 MDHEN, CDR2 SYDVKM. Trimming cost V 5 bases and J 6 bases; bases outside gene matches: 10. The CDR3 contains 15 residues.

This clone was seen only a few times. This rearrangement joins TRBV4-2 to TRBJ1-2; D unresolved. Germline V CDR1 and CDR2: LGHNA, YNFKEQ. This CDR3 is 14 amino acids long. Trimming removed 0 bases from V and 5 bases from J, with 10 bases in between. The chain's CDR3 is CASSQDERSYGYTF. CDR3 DNA sequence: TGTGCCAGCAGCCAAGATGAGAGAAGTTATGGCTACACCTTC.

The chain has TRBV28 and TRBJ2-1; 9 bases are a match to TRBD2. Losses at the gene ends were 6 bases for V and 3 bases for J; bases not matched to a gene: 9. The CDR3 is 16 residues long. Germline V gene data show CDR1 as MDHEN and CDR2 as SYDVKM. In nucleotides, the CDR3 is TGTGCCAGCAGGCCGCCTAGCGGGGAAATCTACAATGAGCAGTTCTTC. As protein: CASRPPSGEIYNEQFF.

This clone was detected a few times. The chain is built from TRBV27 and TRBJ1-6; possible D gene TRBD1, 6 bases. Trimming took off 4 bases at V and 4 bases at J, with 8 bases between the two ends. From germline, CDR1 is MNHEY and CDR2 SMNVEV (reference sequence). The CDR3 is 14 amino acids. CDR3 residues: CASSSGEYNSPLHF. The CDR3 DNA is TGTGCCAGCAGTTCAGGGGAATATAATTCACCCCTCCACTTT.

The rearrangement links TRBV5-2 to TRBJ2-7. TRBV5-2 is annotated as a pseudogene. CDR3 size: 15 residues. Here the CDR3 DNA reads TGCGCCAGCAGCCAAAATCGGGACGTTTCCTACGAGCAGTACTTC. Translating it yields CASSQNRDVSYEQYF.

V gene TRBV10-3 combines with J gene TRBJ2-3; D not resolved. CDR1 and CDR2 (germline): ENHRY, SYGVKD. CDR3 length equals 13 residues. The germline V and J ends were trimmed by 10 bases and 8 bases, with 19 bases remaining between them. This CDR3 reads CASTSPAFGTQYF. In DNA, the CDR3 is TGTGCCAGCACCTCGCCGGCGTTTGGTACGCAGTATTTT.

The chain uses TRBV18 and TRBJ2-3; either TRBD1 or TRBD2 may fit D (6 bases each). The ends were cut back, 3 bases at V and 4 bases at J, with 14 bases in the middle. The germline gives CDR1 KGHSH, CDR2 LQKENI. The CDR3 has 15 residues. CDR3 region: CASSPRTGAPDTQYF. The CDR3 nucleotides read TGTGCCAGCTCACCTCGGACGGGGGCACCAGATACGCAGTATTTT.

The V call is TRBV21-1, the J call TRBJ2-7; no check of the table's D call, TRBD2, against the DNA was made. TRBV21-1 is reported as a pseudogene. The CDR3 is 17 residues long. This CDR3 reads CASSNIGLAGVPYEQYF. CDR3 coding DNA: TGTGCCAGCAGCAATATCGGACTAGCGGGAGTGCCCTACGAGCAGTACTTC.

V is TRBV5-6 and J is TRBJ2-2, with D possibly called TRBD1 or TRBD2 (5 bases each). The CDR3 has 15 amino acids. With 2 bases removed from V and 2 bases from J, the gap between germline ends came to 10 bases. Germline V gene lookup returns CDR1 SGHDT and CDR2 YYEEEE. CDR3 bases: TGTGCCAGCAGCTTTCTGGGGGATAACACCGGGGAGCTGTTTTTT. Amino acids: CASSFLGDNTGELFF.

The V gene is TRBV19, the J gene TRBJ2-6, with D hard to call. In germline, CDR1 is LNHDA, CDR2 SQIVND (reference sequence). This CDR3 region has 15 residues. The V and J ends lost 4 bases and 0 bases respectively, with 7 bases between them. The CDR3 here is CASSTKRSGANVLTF. Here the CDR3 DNA reads TGTGCCAGTAGTACCAAGCGCTCTGGGGCCAACGTCCTGACTTTC.

The genes are TRBV29-1 and TRBJ1-1, with D tentatively TRBD1 (6 bases). This CDR3 spans 15 amino acids. CDR1 SQVTM and CDR2 ANQGSEA come from the germline V gene. V dropped 4 bases and J dropped 7 bases, with 22 bases sitting between them. The CDR3 nucleotides are TGCAGCGTTGGGGGTTATGGGGGGCTGGTGGATGAAGCTTTCTTT. It translates to CSVGGYGGLVDEAFF.

The rearrangement links TRBV7-9 to TRBJ1-1; 11 bases align to TRBD1. There are 16 residues in the CDR3. Germline CDR1 reads SEHNR; CDR2 reads FQNEAQ (reference sequence). V lost 5 bases to trimming and J lost 6 bases; unmatched junction nucleotides: 11. The CDR3 here is CASSPNKGQGGAEAFF. The CDR3 nucleotides are TGTGCCAGCAGCCCAAACAAGGGACAGGGGGGGGCTGAAGCTTTCTTT.

V and J are TRBV9 and TRBJ1-1; no clear D. Germline assignment: CDR1 SGDLS and CDR2 YYNGEE. The CDR3 is 14 amino acids. Trimming took off 3 bases at V and 4 bases at J, with 13 bases between the two ends. The CDR3: CASSANMGITEAFF. The CDR3 region has the DNA TGTGCCAGCAGCGCCAACATGGGAATCACTGAAGCTTTCTTT.

The chain links TRBV5-4 to TRBJ2-7, with D possibly being TRBD1 (5 bases). V dropped 0 bases and J dropped 11 bases, with 12 bases sitting between them. The CDR3 extends over 12 amino acids. In germline, CDR1 is SGHNT, CDR2 YYREEE (reference sequence). The CDR3 reads CASSLDRNLEYF. DNA for the CDR3: TGTGCCAGCAGCTTGGACAGGAACCTGGAGTACTTC.

The V and J genes are TRBV30 and TRBJ2-2; weak D call: TRBD1 (5 bases). Per germline, CDR1 GTSNPN and CDR2 SVGIG (reference sequence). The CDR3 is 14 amino acids. V lost 0 bases, J lost 2 bases, and 7 bases lay in between. CDR3 DNA sequence: TGTGCCTGGAGTGTCAGGGCAAACACCGGGGAGCTGTTTTTT. Translation gives CAWSVRANTGELFF.

The V gene is TRBV6-5, the J gene TRBJ1-2; possible D gene TRBD1, 6 bases. The CDR3 length is 15 residues. The V end was cut by 8 bases, the J end by 2 bases, with 18 bases between. Germline CDR1 and CDR2: MNHEY and SVGAGI. The CDR3 sequence is CASGRTYRVNYGYTF. Here the CDR3 DNA reads TGTGCCAGCGGTCGCACCTACAGGGTCAACTATGGCTACACCTTC.

J is TRBJ2-7 and V is TRBV7-2; D is unclear. Germline lookup yields CDR1 SGHTA and CDR2 FQGNSA. Trimming removed 3 bases at V and 3 bases at J, with 18 bases between. This CDR3 is 16 amino acids long. CDR3 in amino acids: CASSLYSGKVGYEQYF. The CDR3 bases are TGTGCCAGCAGCTTGTATTCTGGGAAGGTAGGCTACGAGCAGTACTTC.

The chain links TRBV18 to TRBJ1-6; D might be TRBD1 (5 bases). This CDR3 is 13 amino acids long. V was shortened by 3 bases and J by 7 bases, with 7 bases between the two germline ends. Germline CDR1 is KGHSH and CDR2 is LQKENI. The CDR3, as DNA: TGTGCCAGCTCACCGGGACCAAATTCACCCCTCCACTTT. This translates into CASSPGPNSPLHF.